This TCR beta chain was sequenced for a study of T cell responses to AZD1222 COVID-19 vaccine. The overall study: Second doses that came at about 4 or about 12 weeks were put together. Study outcomes and limitations: Only a handful of people who got AZD1222 tested seropositive at baseline. Scientists sampled the repertoires only once the peak T cell response had passed. The donor group comprised mostly white British people and more females; the analysis possibly underestimated clonal diversity.

A word on this clone: The antigen is undetermined.

This CDR3 has 17 residues. Germline CDR1 reads SNHLY; CDR2 reads FYNNEI. V gave up 6 bases and J gave up 2 bases; unmatched junction bases: 11. Data came from immunoSEQ multiplex PCR; TCRdb stores just in-frame clones and leaves some out. The sample shows 120,000 to 150,000 clones, about 93% of them seen only once. The source material was peripheral blood, sampled on day 0 of AZD1222 vaccination. The sequence was collected from an adult in good health. The chain combines TRBV2 with TRBJ2-7; 12 nucleotides line up with TRBD2. The CDR3 bases are TGTGCCAGCAGCACGCGGACTAGCGGGGTTTTTCCCTACGAGCAGTACTTC. Translating it yields CASSTRTSGVFPYEQYF.